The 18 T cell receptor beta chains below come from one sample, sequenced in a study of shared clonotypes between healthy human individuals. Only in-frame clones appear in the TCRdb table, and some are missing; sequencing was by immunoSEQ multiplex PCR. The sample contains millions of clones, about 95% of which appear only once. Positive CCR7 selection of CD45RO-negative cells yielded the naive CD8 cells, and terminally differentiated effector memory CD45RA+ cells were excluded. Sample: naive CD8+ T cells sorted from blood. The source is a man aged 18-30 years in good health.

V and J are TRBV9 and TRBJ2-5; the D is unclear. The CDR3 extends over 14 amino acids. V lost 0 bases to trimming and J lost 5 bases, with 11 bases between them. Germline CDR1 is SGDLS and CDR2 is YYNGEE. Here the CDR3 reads CASSVEVAGETQYF. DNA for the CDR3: TGTGCCAGCAGCGTAGAGGTCGCTGGGGAGACCCAGTACTTC.

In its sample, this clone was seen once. The CDR3 bases are TGTGCCAGCAGCCAGTGGACTAGCATTGGCACAGATACGCAGTATTTT. This codes for CASSQWTSIGTDTQYF. The rearrangement links TRBV7-9 to TRBJ2-3, with 8 bases fitting TRBD2. The germline gives CDR1 SEHNR, CDR2 FQNEAQ (reference sequence). The CDR3 consists of 16 residues. The V gene end was trimmed by 5 bases and the J gene end by 1 base; junction bases not matched to a gene: 8.

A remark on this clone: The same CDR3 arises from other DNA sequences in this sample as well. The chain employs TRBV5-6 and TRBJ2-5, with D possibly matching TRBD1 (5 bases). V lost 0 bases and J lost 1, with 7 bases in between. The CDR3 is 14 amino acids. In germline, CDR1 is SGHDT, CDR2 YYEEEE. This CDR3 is CASSLGQLQETQYF. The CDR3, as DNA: TGTGCCAGCAGCTTGGGACAGCTCCAAGAGACCCAGTACTTC.

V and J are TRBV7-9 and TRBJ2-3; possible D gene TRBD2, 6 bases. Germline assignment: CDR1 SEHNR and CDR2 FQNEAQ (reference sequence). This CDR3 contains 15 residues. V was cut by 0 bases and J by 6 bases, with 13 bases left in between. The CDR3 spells CASSLANGGVDTQYF. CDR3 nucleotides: TGTGCCAGCAGCTTAGCGAACGGGGGTGTGGATACGCAGTATTTT.

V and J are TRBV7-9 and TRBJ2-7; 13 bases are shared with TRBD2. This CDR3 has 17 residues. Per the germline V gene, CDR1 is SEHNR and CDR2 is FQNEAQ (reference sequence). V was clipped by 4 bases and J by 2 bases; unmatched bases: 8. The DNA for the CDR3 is TGTGCCAGCAGCTCGACTAGCGGGAGGTCCCAAACCTACGAGCAGTACTTC. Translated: CASSSTSGRSQTYEQYF. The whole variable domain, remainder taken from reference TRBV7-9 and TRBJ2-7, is DTGVSQNPRHKITKRGQNVTFRCDPISEHNRLYWYRQTLGQGPEFLTYFQNEAQLEKSRLLSDRFSAERPKGSFSTLEIQRTEQGDSAMYLCASSSTSGRSQTYEQYFGPGTRLTVT.

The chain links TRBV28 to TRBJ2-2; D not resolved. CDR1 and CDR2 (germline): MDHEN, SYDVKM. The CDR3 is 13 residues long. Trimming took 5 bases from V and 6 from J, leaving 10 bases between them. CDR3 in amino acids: CASSPRQPGELFF. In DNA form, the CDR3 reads TGTGCCAGCAGTCCCCGGCAACCCGGGGAGCTGTTTTTT.

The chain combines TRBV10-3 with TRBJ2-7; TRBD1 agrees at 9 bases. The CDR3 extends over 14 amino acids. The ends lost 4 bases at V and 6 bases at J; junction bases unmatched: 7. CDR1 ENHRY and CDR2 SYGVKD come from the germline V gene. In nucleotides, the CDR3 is TGTGCCATCAGTGCACCGGGACAGGGCCCCGAGCAGTACTTC. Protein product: CAISAPGQGPEQYF.

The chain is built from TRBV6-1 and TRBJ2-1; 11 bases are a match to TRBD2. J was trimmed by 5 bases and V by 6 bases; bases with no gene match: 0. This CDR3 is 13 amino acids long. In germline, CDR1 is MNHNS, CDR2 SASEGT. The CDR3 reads CASRGLADNEQFF. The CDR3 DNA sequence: TGTGCCAGCAGGGGACTAGCGGACAATGAGCAGTTCTTC.

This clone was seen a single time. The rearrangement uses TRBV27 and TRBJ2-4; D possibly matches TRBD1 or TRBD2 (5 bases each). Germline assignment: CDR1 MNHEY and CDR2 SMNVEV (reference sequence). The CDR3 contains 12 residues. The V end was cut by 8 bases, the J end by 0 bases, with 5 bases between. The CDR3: CASGTAKNIQYF. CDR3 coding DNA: TGTGCCAGCGGGACAGCCAAAAACATTCAGTACTTC.

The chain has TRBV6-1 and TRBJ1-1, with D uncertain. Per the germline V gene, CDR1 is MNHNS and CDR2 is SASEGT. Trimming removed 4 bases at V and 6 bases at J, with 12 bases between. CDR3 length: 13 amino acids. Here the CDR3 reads CASSGQVKAEAFF. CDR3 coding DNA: TGTGCCAGCAGTGGCCAGGTTAAGGCTGAAGCTTTCTTT.

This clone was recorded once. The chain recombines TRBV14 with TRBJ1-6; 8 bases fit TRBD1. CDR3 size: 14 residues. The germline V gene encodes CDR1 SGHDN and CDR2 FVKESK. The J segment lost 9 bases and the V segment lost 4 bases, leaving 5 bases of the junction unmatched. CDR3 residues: CASSPWTGSSPLHF. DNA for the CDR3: TGTGCCAGCAGCCCTTGGACAGGGAGTTCACCCCTCCACTTT. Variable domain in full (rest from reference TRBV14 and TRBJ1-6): EAGVTQFPSHSVIEKGQTVTLRCDPISGHDNLYWYRRVMGKEIKFLLHFVKESKQDESGMPNNRFLAERTGGTYSTLKVQPAELEDSGVYFCASSPWTGSSPLHFGNGTRLTVT.

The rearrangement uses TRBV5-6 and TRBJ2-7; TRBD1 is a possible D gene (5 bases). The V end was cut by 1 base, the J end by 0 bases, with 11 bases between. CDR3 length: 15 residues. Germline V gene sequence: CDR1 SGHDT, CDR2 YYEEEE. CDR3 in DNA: TGTGCCAGCAGCTTGACAGGCCGTTTCTCCTACGAGCAGTACTTC. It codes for CASSLTGRFSYEQYF.

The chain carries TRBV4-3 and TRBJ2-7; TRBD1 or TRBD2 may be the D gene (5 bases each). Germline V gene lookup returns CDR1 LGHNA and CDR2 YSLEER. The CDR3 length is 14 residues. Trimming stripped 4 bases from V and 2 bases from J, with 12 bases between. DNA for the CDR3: TGCGCCAGCAGCCGGGAGACAGCGGCCTACGAGCAGTACTTC. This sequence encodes CASSRETAAYEQYF.

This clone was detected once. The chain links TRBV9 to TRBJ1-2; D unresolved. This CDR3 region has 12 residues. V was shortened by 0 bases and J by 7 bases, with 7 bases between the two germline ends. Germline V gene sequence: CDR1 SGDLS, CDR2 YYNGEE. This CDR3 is CASSVAGFGYTF. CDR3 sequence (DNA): TGTGCCAGCAGCGTAGCTGGATTTGGCTACACCTTC.

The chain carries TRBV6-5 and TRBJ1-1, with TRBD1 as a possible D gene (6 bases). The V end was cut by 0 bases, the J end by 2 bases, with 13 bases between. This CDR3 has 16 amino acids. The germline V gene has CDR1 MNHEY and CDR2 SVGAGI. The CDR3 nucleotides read TGTGCCAGCAGTTACTCGCCAGGGGAGACCAACACTGAAGCTTTCTTT. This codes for CASSYSPGETNTEAFF.

The CDR3: CASSLIRVPNTGELFF. The CDR3 nucleotides are TGTGCCAGCAGCCTAATCAGGGTTCCGAACACCGGGGAGCTGTTTTTT. The chain joins TRBV7-6 to TRBJ2-2, with TRBD1 as a possible D gene (5 bases). Germline V gene data show CDR1 as SGHVS and CDR2 as FNYEAQ. The CDR3 runs to 16 residues. With 5 bases removed from V and 0 bases from J, the gap between germline ends came to 13 bases.

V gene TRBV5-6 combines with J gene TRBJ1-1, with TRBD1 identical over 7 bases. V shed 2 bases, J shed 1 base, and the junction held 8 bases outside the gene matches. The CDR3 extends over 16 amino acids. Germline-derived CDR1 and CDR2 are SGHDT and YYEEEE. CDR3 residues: CASSFVTGDPNTEAFF. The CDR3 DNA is TGTGCCAGCAGCTTTGTTACAGGGGACCCGAACACTGAAGCTTTCTTT. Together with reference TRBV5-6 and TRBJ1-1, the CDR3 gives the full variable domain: DAGVTQSPTHLIKTRGQQVTLRCSPKSGHDTVSWYQQALGQGPQFIFQYYEEEERQRGNFPDRFSGHQFPNYSSELNVNALLLGDSALYLCASSFVTGDPNTEAFFGQGTRLTVV.

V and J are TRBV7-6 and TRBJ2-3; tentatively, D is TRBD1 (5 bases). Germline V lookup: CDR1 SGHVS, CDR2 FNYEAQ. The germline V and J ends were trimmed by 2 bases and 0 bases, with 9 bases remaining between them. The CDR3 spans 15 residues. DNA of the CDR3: TGTGCCAGCAGCTTATTACCAGGGAGCACAGATACGCAGTATTTT. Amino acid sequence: CASSLLPGSTDTQYF.